Detailed here is one T cell receptor (beta chain). Clones were read by immunoSEQ multiplex PCR, and TCRdb kept only the in-frame ones, dropping some. The sample yields hundreds of thousands of clones, approximately 89% seen once. These data belong to a study of shared T cell receptors in the human thymus. Looked up from germline, CDR1 is SGHNT and CDR2 is YYREEE (reference sequence). V was clipped by 0 bases and J by 2 bases, with 15 bases between them. This CDR3 is 16 amino acids long. The sample was also reused in another study, on human thymus T cells. This second report adds: Samples came from healthy Finnish infants during open corrective cardiac surgery. Thymic material originated from resections removed in the course of corrective heart surgery. Across thymic and blood repertoires, the usage of V and J genes appeared to be biased.

The sequencing sample was made of thymocytes. V is TRBV5-4 and J is TRBJ2-7; D possibly corresponds to TRBD2 (6 bases). This TCR was recovered from a boy younger than two with a congenital heart defect. The CDR3 DNA sequence: TGTGCCAGCAGCTTGGGTATGAGGGAGGCCCCCTACGAGCAGTACTTC. Translation: CASSLGMREAPYEQYF.